The present TCR beta chain was sequenced within a study of follicular helper T cells after annual influenza vaccination. Study-level background: After each seasonal flu vaccination, blood came on days 0, 7 and 28. General study results and limits: The much larger non-cTfh compartments may have been undersampled.

Measured with immunoSEQ multiplex PCR; TCRdb has only the in-frame clones, and not every one. The sample gives around 9,000 clones, roughly 80% of which show up once; approximately 0.58% is in the top ten. The CDR3 covers 12 residues. Germline values: CDR1 MDHEN, CDR2 SYDVKM. Regarding this clone: Its antigen is not known.

As for time point: 2013-2014 season, 7 days after vaccination. No donor had influenza vaccine in the prior 6 months; all lived in the community. The sequence was collected from an adult who received the influenza vaccine. Specimen: CXCR5- memory CD4+ T cells sorted from blood, collected 7 days after influenza vaccination. The chain combines TRBV28 with TRBJ2-7; 9 nucleotides line up with TRBD1. The CDR3 sequence is CVTWTGVHEQYF. The CDR3 coding sequence is TGTGTCACCTGGACAGGGGTACACGAGCAGTACTTC. Full variable domain (outside the CDR3, taken from reference TRBV28 and TRBJ2-7): DVKVTQSSRYLVKRTGEKVFLECVQDMDHENMFWYRQDPGLGLRLIYFSYDVKMKEKGDIPEGYSVSREKKERFSLILESASTNQTSMYLCVTWTGVHEQYFGPGTRLTVT.